Given below is one T cell receptor (beta chain) in context. This record belongs to a study of blood T cell repertoires in COVID-19. Study-level information: Samples representing acute and convalescent COVID-19 were sourced from the United States, Italy and Spain.

As processed by the authors: Reference gene primer amplification gave nucleated cell count estimates. Repertoires were generated with immunoSEQ multiplex PCR, while TCRdb's copy carries only in-frame clones and drops some. That table is the source of V, J and clone size, and D and trimming were worked out from the DNA. The data contain about 200,000 clones, about 83% of them singletons. The junction had 3 bases not matched to a gene; V was cut back by 6 bases and J by 4 bases. The CDR3 spans 14 residues. Germline loops: CDR1 KGHSH, CDR2 LQKENI. This TCR came from a woman aged 40-49 years with active or convalescent COVID-19. Sequencing was carried out using peripheral blood. This chain connects TRBV18 to TRBJ2-1, with 10 bases that match TRBD2. This chain's CDR3 is CASSSSGGYNEQFF. CDR3 nucleotide sequence: TGTGCCAGCTCCTCTAGCGGGGGTTACAATGAGCAGTTCTTC. The whole variable domain, filled in from reference TRBV18 and TRBJ2-1, reads NAGVMQNPRHLVRRRGQEARLRCSPMKGHSHVYWYRQLPEEGLKFMVYLQKENIIDESGMPKERFSAEFPKEGPSILRIQQVVRGDSAAYFCASSSSGGYNEQFFGPGTRLTVL.